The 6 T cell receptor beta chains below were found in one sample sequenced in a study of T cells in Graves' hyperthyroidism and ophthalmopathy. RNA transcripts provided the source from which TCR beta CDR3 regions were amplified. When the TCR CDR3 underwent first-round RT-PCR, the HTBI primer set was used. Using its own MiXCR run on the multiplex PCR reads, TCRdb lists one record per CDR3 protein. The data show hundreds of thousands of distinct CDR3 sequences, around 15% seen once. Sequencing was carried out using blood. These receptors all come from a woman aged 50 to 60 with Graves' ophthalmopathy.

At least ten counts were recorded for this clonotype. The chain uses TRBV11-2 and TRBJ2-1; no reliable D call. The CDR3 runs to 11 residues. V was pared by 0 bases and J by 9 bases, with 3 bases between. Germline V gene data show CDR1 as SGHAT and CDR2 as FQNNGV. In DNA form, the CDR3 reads TGTGCCAGCAGCTTAGAGCTTGAGCAGTTCTTC. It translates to CASSLELEQFF.

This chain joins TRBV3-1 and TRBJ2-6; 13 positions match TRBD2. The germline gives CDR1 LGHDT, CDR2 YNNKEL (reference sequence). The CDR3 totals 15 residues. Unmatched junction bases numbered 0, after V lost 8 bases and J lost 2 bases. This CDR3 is CASGLAGAGANVLTF. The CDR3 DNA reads TGTGCCAGCGGACTAGCGGGAGCTGGGGCCAACGTCCTGACTTTC.

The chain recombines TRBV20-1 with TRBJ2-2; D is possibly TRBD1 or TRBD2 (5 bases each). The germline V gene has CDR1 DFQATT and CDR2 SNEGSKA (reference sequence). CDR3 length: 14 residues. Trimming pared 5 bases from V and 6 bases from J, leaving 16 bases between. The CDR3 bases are TGCAGTGCTTTAACTAGTAGAGGGGCCGGGGAGCTGTTTTTT. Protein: CSALTSRGAGELFF.

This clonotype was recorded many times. As DNA, the CDR3 is TGTGCCAGCAGCTTTATTTGGACAGGATCCGTTGGGGAGAACACTGAAGCTTTCTTT. Translating gives CASSFIWTGSVGENTEAFF. The chain couples TRBV7-6 to TRBJ1-1; 7 bases fit TRBD1. V gave up 3 bases and J gave up 1 base; unmatched junction bases: 17. This CDR3 contains 19 residues. CDR1 and CDR2 (germline): SGHVS, FNYEAQ.

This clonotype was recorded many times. CDR3 nucleotide sequence: TGTGCCAGCAGCCCCGGACTAGCGGGAGTTTCCGCCGGGGAGCTGTTTTTT. The encoded protein is CASSPGLAGVSAGELFF. This chain connects TRBV7-8 to TRBJ2-2; 13 bases are a match to TRBD2. J lost 6 bases, V lost 5 bases, and 9 bases had no gene match. The CDR3 contains 17 residues. Germline V gene data show CDR1 as SGHVS and CDR2 as FQNEAQ.

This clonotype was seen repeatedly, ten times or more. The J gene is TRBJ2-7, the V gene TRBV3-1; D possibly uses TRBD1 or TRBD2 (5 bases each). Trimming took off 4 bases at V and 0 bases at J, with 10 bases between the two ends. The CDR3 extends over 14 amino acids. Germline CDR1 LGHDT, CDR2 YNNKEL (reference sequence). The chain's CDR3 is CASSRDHPSYEQYF. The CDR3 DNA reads TGTGCCAGCAGCCGGGACCACCCCTCCTACGAGCAGTACTTC.